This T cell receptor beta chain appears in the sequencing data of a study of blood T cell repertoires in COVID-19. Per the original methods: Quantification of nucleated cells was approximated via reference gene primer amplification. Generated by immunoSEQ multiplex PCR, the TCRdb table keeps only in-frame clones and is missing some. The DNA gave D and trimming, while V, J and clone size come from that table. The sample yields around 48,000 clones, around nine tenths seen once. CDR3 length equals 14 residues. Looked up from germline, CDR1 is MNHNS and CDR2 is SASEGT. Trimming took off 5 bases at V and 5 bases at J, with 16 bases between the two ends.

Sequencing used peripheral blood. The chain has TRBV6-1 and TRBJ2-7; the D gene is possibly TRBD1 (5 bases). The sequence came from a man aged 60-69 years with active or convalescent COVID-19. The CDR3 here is CASSYWQGGNEQYF. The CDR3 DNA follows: TGTGCCAGCAGTTATTGGCAGGGCGGCAACGAGCAGTACTTC.